This passage covers 9 T cell receptor beta chains from one sample sequenced in a study of blood T cell repertoires in COVID-19. This table comes from immunoSEQ multiplex PCR, and its TCRdb copy is limited to in-frame clones, with some not included. The data hold approximately 240,000 clones, with approximately 82% observed a single time. Sequencing was performed on peripheral blood. The receptors were sampled from a woman older than 75 with active or convalescent COVID-19.

V and J are TRBV7-8 and TRBJ1-5; D unclear. This CDR3 comprises 15 residues. Germline V gene lookup returns CDR1 SGHVS and CDR2 FQNEAQ. The germline V and J ends were trimmed by 2 bases and 3 bases, with 11 bases remaining between them. CDR3 bases: TGTGCCAGCAGCTTATTGTTGACAACCAATCAGCCCCAGCATTTT. The encoded protein is CASSLLLTTNQPQHF.

This sequence joins TRBV12-3 or TRBV12-4 and TRBJ1-1; D is unclear. V lost 5 bases and J lost 7, with 8 bases in between. This CDR3 region has 11 residues. The CDR3 protein is CASSLSLEAFF. CDR3 in DNA: TGTGCCAGCAGTCTAAGCCTTGAAGCTTTCTTT.

The chain joins TRBV20-1 to TRBJ2-1; 15 nucleotides match TRBD2. Per germline, CDR1 DFQATT and CDR2 SNEGSKA (reference sequence). J was trimmed by 7 bases and V by 3 bases; bases with no gene match: 13. This CDR3 is 18 amino acids long. CDR3 sequence: CSASSLGLAGGAGNEQFF. The CDR3 DNA reads TGCAGTGCTAGTTCATTAGGACTAGCGGGAGGGGCCGGGAATGAGCAGTTCTTC.

The chain uses TRBV28 and TRBJ1-1; maybe TRBD1 (6 bases). The germline CDR1 and CDR2 sequences are MDHEN and SYDVKM. Between the trimmed V and J ends, which lost 7 bases and 1 base, there was a span of 13 bases. The length of the CDR3 is 14 residues. DNA of the CDR3: TGTGCCAGCAACAAACAGGGACCGAACACTGAAGCTTTCTTT. Translation: CASNKQGPNTEAFF. The entire variable domain, with the rest obtained from reference TRBV28 and TRBJ1-1, is as follows: DVKVTQSSRYLVKRTGEKVFLECVQDMDHENMFWYRQDPGLGLRLIYFSYDVKMKEKGDIPEGYSVSREKKERFSLILESASTNQTSMYLCASNKQGPNTEAFFGQGTRLTVV.

There are many counts of this clone. V is TRBV2 and J is TRBJ2-2; 7 bases agree with TRBD2. Germline loops: CDR1 SNHLY, CDR2 FYNNEI. This CDR3 comprises 13 residues. V was pared by 6 bases and J by 8 bases, with 6 bases of the junction left unmatched. The CDR3 protein is CASRDQRGGELFF. Here the CDR3 DNA reads TGTGCCAGCAGGGACCAGCGGGGTGGGGAGCTGTTTTTT.

CDR3 DNA: TGTGCCAGCAGTTTACCGGGACTAGCGAAAACCGAGCAGTTCTTC. Translated: CASSLPGLAKTEQFF. This chain uses TRBV28 with TRBJ2-1, with 10 nucleotides matching TRBD2. The CDR3 runs to 15 residues. Germline V lookup: CDR1 MDHEN, CDR2 SYDVKM. With V trimmed by 2 bases and J by 10 bases, 8 bases remained unmatched.

The gene calls are TRBV12-3 or TRBV12-4 and TRBJ1-5, with D possibly being TRBD1 (5 bases). There are 13 residues in the CDR3. Trimming removed 0 bases from V and 6 bases from J, with 6 bases in between. CDR3 in amino acids: CASSLAGGQPQHF. The CDR3 coding sequence is TGTGCCAGCAGTTTAGCGGGGGGTCAGCCCCAGCATTTT.

The V call is TRBV9, the J call TRBJ2-7, with a possible D match to TRBD2 (6 bases). This CDR3 has 15 amino acids. V shed 0 bases and J shed 4 bases, with 14 bases lying between them. The V gene's germline CDR1 is SGDLS and CDR2 YYNGEE. The chain's CDR3 is CASSVGGGAGYEQYF. The CDR3 coding sequence is TGTGCCAGCAGCGTAGGTGGAGGGGCTGGGTACGAGCAGTACTTC.

The V call is TRBV2, the J call TRBJ2-7; 9 bases agree with TRBD1. This CDR3 is 14 amino acids long. V lost 4 bases, J lost 6 bases, and 7 bases stayed unmatched. CDR1 is SNHLY and CDR2 is FYNNEI in the germline V gene. The CDR3 DNA reads TGTGCCAGCAGTGGGACAGGGGTGGGGCTCGAGCAGTACTTC. It translates to CASSGTGVGLEQYF.